Listed below are T cell receptor beta chains from one sample, sequenced in a study of blood T cell repertoires in COVID-19. Here immunoSEQ multiplex PCR was the method, and the copy in TCRdb shows in-frame clones only, minus some. Altogether 60,000 to 85,000 clones are present, approximately 86% being singletons, with the ten largest covering under 2%. The specimen sequenced was peripheral blood. These receptors came from an elderly woman with active or convalescent COVID-19. The CDR3 runs from the conserved cysteine through the conserved F or W. D genes are given only for firm matches. Clone size is given for some rows only: seen once, a few or many times, or a class if the clone is expanded.

TRBD1	-	TRBV6-6	TRBJ1-4	TGTGCCGCCCGGGACAGGGGATCTGCTAATGAAAAACTGTTTTTT	CAARDRGSANEKLFF
-	-	TRBV5-1	TRBJ1-5	TGCGCCAGCAGCTTGGTAGGGGGAAACGATCAGCCCCAGCATTTT	CASSLVGGNDQPQHF
-	-	TRBV24-1	TRBJ1-5	TGTGCCACCAGCAGGGGAAGCAATCAGCCCCAGCATTTT	CATSRGSNQPQHF
TRBD1	-	TRBV5-1	TRBJ2-6	TGCGCCAGCAGCCCCCGACAGGGAGTATCTGGGGCCAACGTCCTGACTTTC	CASSPRQGVSGANVLTF
-	-	TRBV19	TRBJ1-1	TGTGCCAGTAGTATATTGTCCAGGGGGAACACTGAAGCTTTCTTT	CASSILSRGNTEAFF
-	-	TRBV18	TRBJ2-7	TGTGCCAGCTCACCACCGAGGGAACTCTACGAGCAGTACTTC	CASSPPRELYEQYF
-	-	TRBV30	TRBJ2-1	TGTGCCTGGAGACCGATGGACAGTCAAAGGGGCAATGAGCAGTTCTTC	CAWRPMDSQRGNEQFF
-	-	TRBV6-2/TRBV6-3	TRBJ1-5	TGTGCCAGCAGTTCAAATAGCAATCAGCCCCAGCATTTT	CASSSNSNQPQHF
TRBD2	-	TRBV30	TRBJ2-1	TGTGCCTGGAGTCTACTAGCGGGAGGTCTTGAGCAGTTCTTC	CAWSLLAGGLEQFF
-	once	TRBV15	TRBJ1-5	TGTGCCACCAGCAGAGACGAACACGAGGGAAATCAGCCCCAGCATTTT	CATSRDEHEGNQPQHF
TRBD1	-	TRBV29-1	TRBJ1-1	TGCAGCGTTGAAGATATACAGGGGGCGATCACTGAAGCTTTCTTT	CSVEDIQGAITEAFF
-	-	TRBV4-3	TRBJ2-2	TGCGCCAGCAGCCAAGAGCTCGGAGGTTGGGGTAGCGAACTGTTTTTT	CASSQELGGWGSELFF
TRBD2	-	TRBV3-1/TRBV3-2	TRBJ2-1	TGTGCCAGCAGCATTCTAGCGGGAATCTACAATGAGCAGTTCTTC	CASSILAGIYNEQFF
TRBD1	once	TRBV6-5	TRBJ1-2	TGTGCCAGCACCCGTGGACAGGACCCTAACTATGGCTACACCTTC	CASTRGQDPNYGYTF
-	-	TRBV7-9	TRBJ2-3	TGTGCCTCCTCGGGAGGCACAGATACGCAGTATTTT	CASSGGTDTQYF
-	-	TRBV6-5	TRBJ1-2	TGTGCCAGCAGTTCGACAGGCGATCGGCGAGGCTACACCTTC	CASSSTGDRRGYTF
TRBD1	-	TRBV7-2	TRBJ1-1	TGTGCCAGCAGCACTAGGGACAGGAGAGAGGGTGAAGCTTTCTTT	CASSTRDRREGEAFF
-	-	TRBV5-1	TRBJ1-5	TGCGCCAGCCGCCCAGACGGGAGCAATCAGCCCCAGCATTTT	CASRPDGSNQPQHF
-	once	TRBV5-6	TRBJ2-7	TGTGCCAGCAGCTTGGGCTCCAGGGTTTACGAGCAGTACTTC	CASSLGSRVYEQYF
-	once	TRBV7-2	TRBJ2-7	TGTGCCAGCAGCTTGCCCACAGGGTCGAGAGGCGACGAGCAGTACTTC	CASSLPTGSRGDEQYF
TRBD1	-	TRBV24-1	TRBJ2-5	TGTGCCACCGCCCGGACAGGGGTAGAGACCCAGTACTTC	CATARTGVETQYF
-	-	TRBV19	TRBJ2-7	TGTGCCAGTAGTGTACGTCTCGACGGACAGTATCACTTC	CASSVRLDGQYHF
TRBD2	-	TRBV5-1	TRBJ2-1	TGCGCCAGCAGCTTGAGAGGGACTAGCGGTTACAATGAGCAGTTCTTC	CASSLRGTSGYNEQFF
TRBD2	-	TRBV7-9	TRBJ2-1	TGTGCCAGCAGCTTATACGGGGGAGGGTCCTACAATGAGCAGTTCTTC	CASSLYGGGSYNEQFF
-	-	TRBV3-1/TRBV3-2	TRBJ2-1	TGTGCCAGCAGCACAACACCCGACAATGAGCAGTTCTTC	CASSTTPDNEQFF
-	-	TRBV5-1	TRBJ1-6	TGCGCCAGCAGAAGGGAGGGAACGAATAGTTCACCCCTCCACTTT	CASRREGTNSSPLHF
-	once	TRBV7-9	TRBJ2-1	TGTGCCAGCAGCGTGGGGCTGAGGGGGAATGAGCAGTTCTTC	CASSVGLRGNEQFF
-	-	TRBV20-1	TRBJ1-1	TGCAGTGCTAGTCCCCCTGGGCGGGGGTGGGACACTGAAGCTTTCTTT	CSASPPGRGWDTEAFF
TRBD1	-	TRBV5-1	TRBJ2-7	TGCGCCAGCAGCTTAAGTACGCCCGGGACAGGGGGCGGAGAGCAGTACTTC	CASSLSTPGTGGGEQYF
-	-	TRBV29-1	TRBJ2-1	TGCAGCGCCCGGGGGGCGTACAATGAGCAGTTCTTC	CSARGAYNEQFF
TRBD1	-	TRBV6-5	TRBJ1-2	TGTGCCAGCCGACAGGGGGATGGCTATGGCTACACCTTC	CASRQGDGYGYTF
-	-	TRBV7-2	TRBJ1-1	TGTGCCAGCAGCTTAGTAAGAGGGCCCACTGAAGCTTTCTTT	CASSLVRGPTEAFF
TRBD1	once	TRBV27	TRBJ2-5	TGTGCCAGCAGTTCCCCCCCGGGACAGGGCGAGACCCAGTACTTC	CASSSPPGQGETQYF
-	once	TRBV19	TRBJ1-4	TGTGCCAGTACCCCGGTGGGAGGGGCTGGCGGAAAACTGTTTTTT	CASTPVGGAGGKLFF
-	-	TRBV7-2	TRBJ1-5	TGTGCCAGCAGCGCGTACAATCAGCCCCAGCATTTT	CASSAYNQPQHF
-	-	TRBV18	TRBJ1-1	TGTGCCAGCTTTCAGCCGCGGGGTAGCCAACTTTACCCCGAAATGAACACTGAAGCTTTCTTT	CASFQPRGSQLYPEMNTEAFF
-	-	TRBV12-3/TRBV12-4	TRBJ1-6	TGTGCCAGCCTCCTCGGGGGAGGATCACCCCTCCACTTT	CASLLGGGSPLHF
-	-	TRBV6-5	TRBJ1-1	TGTGCCAGCAGTTACGATTGGGCCCAAAACACTGAAGCTTTCTTT	CASSYDWAQNTEAFF
TRBD2	once	TRBV11-3	TRBJ2-1	TGTGCCAGCAGCCCGGGAGGGGATGTCGATGAGCAGTTCTTC	CASSPGGDVDEQFF
-	-	TRBV7-2	TRBJ2-1	TGTGCCAGCAGCTCCTATAGCTGGAATGAGCAGTTCTTC	CASSSYSWNEQFF
-	-	TRBV2	TRBJ2-5	TGTGCCAGCAAGGGAGGAGAGACCCAGTACTTC	CASKGGETQYF
-	-	TRBV20-1	TRBJ2-5	TGCAGTGTCGCGCAGGGGGAGACCCAGTACTTC	CSVAQGETQYF
TRBD1	-	TRBV2	TRBJ1-2	TGTGCCAGCACCAGGCGGCCGGACAGGGTAGGGAAAGATGGCTACACCTTC	CASTRRPDRVGKDGYTF
TRBD1	once	TRBV4-3	TRBJ2-3	TGCGCCAGCAGCCGGGAGACAGGGGGAGCAGATACGCAGTATTTT	CASSRETGGADTQYF
-	-	TRBV6-5	TRBJ1-5	TGTGCCAGCACCTCAAACCTAGGTGGGCCCCAGCATTTT	CASTSNLGGPQHF
-	-	TRBV4-3	TRBJ1-6	TGCGCCAGCAGCTCCGGGGGGCACCTCAATTCACCCCTCCACTTT	CASSSGGHLNSPLHF
TRBD1	-	TRBV7-2	TRBJ2-3	TGTGCCAGCAGCCCAAATACAGGGGCGACAGATACGCAGTATTTT	CASSPNTGATDTQYF
TRBD1	-	TRBV18	TRBJ2-7	TGTGCCAGCTCCCGTGGGACAGGGGGCTCCTACGAGCAGTACTTC	CASSRGTGGSYEQYF
-	-	TRBV19	TRBJ2-2	TGTGCCAGTAGATCTTTCGGTAGGAGTAACACCGGGGAGCTGTTTTTT	CASRSFGRSNTGELFF
TRBD1	-	TRBV3-1/TRBV3-2	TRBJ1-2	TGTGCCAGCAGGCCGACAGGGGGCCCGGGCTACACCTTC	CASRPTGGPGYTF
-	-	TRBV5-8	TRBJ1-5	TGTGCCAGCAGCTTGGGCAGGACAGGCAATCAGCCCCAGCATTTT	CASSLGRTGNQPQHF
-	once	TRBV5-8	TRBJ2-4	TGTGCCAGCAGCTTGGTACAGCTAGCCAAAAACATTCAGTACTTC	CASSLVQLAKNIQYF
TRBD1	-	TRBV19	TRBJ2-7	TGTGCCAGTAGTATGAGACAGGGGGGGAACGAGCAGTACTTC	CASSMRQGGNEQYF
-	-	TRBV6-5	TRBJ2-7	TGTGCCAGCAGTTACAGATTCAGCTCCTACGAGCAGTACTTC	CASSYRFSSYEQYF
TRBD2	-	TRBV4-3	TRBJ2-2	TGCGCCAGCAGCCATCTCTTCGGGAGGGTAAACACCGGGGAGCTGTTTTTT	CASSHLFGRVNTGELFF